Shown below are 28 T cell receptor beta chains from a single sample sequenced in a study of cytomegalovirus exposure and HLA in healthy donors. The primer mix had 60 Vbeta and 13 Jbeta primers. Here immunoSEQ multiplex PCR was the method, and the copy in TCRdb shows in-frame clones only, minus some. The sample has fewer than 150,000 clones, 15% seen once. Material for sequencing was PBMCs. These receptors originate from a woman between 18 and 29 years old in good health and CMV-seronegative.

This clone was seen more than once but under ten times. V usage is TRBV4-2 and J usage is TRBJ2-1; unclear D gene. CDR3 length: 12 amino acids. Looked up from germline, CDR1 is LGHNA and CDR2 is YNFKEQ. The germline V and J ends were trimmed by 2 bases and 8 bases, with 7 bases remaining between them. The CDR3 spells CASSQLEDEQFF. CDR3 nucleotide sequence: TGTGCCAGCAGCCAACTAGAGGATGAGCAGTTCTTC.

The chain links TRBV7-3 to TRBJ1-5; possibly TRBD1 for D (5 bases). Germline CDR1 SGHTA, CDR2 FQGTGA. The V and J ends lost 2 bases and 3 bases respectively, with 11 bases between them. The CDR3 has 15 amino acids. This CDR3 is CASSLGGAANQPQHF. The CDR3 nucleotides are TGTGCCAGCAGCTTAGGTGGGGCAGCCAATCAGCCCCAGCATTTT.

This chain uses TRBV5-6 with TRBJ1-2, with TRBD1 identical over 9 bases. J lost 8 bases, V lost 0 bases, and 2 bases had no gene match. Germline V lookup: CDR1 SGHDT, CDR2 YYEEEE. The CDR3 has 13 residues. CDR3 sequence reads: CASSLGGQGGYTF. DNA for the CDR3: TGTGCCAGCAGCTTGGGGGGACAGGGCGGCTACACCTTC. Complete variable domain (other parts from reference TRBV5-6 and TRBJ1-2): DAGVTQSPTHLIKTRGQQVTLRCSPKSGHDTVSWYQQALGQGPQFIFQYYEEEERQRGNFPDRFSGHQFPNYSSELNVNALLLGDSALYLCASSLGGQGGYTFGSGTRLTVV.

The rearrangement uses TRBV5-6 and TRBJ1-1, with TRBD1 matching over 10 bases. Germline lookup yields CDR1 SGHDT and CDR2 YYEEEE. With V trimmed by 3 bases and J by 3 bases, 11 bases remained unmatched. This CDR3 contains 17 residues. CDR3 sequence: CASSSYNPGTGDTEAFF. For the CDR3, the DNA is TGTGCCAGCAGCTCATATAATCCCGGGACAGGGGACACTGAAGCTTTCTTT.

This clone appeared a few times. The chain is built from TRBV27 and TRBJ1-1, with 8 bases that match TRBD1. The CDR3 contains 15 residues. The germline CDR1 and CDR2 sequences are MNHEY and SMNVEV (reference sequence). Losses at the gene ends were 1 base for V and 2 bases for J; bases not matched to a gene: 3. DNA for the CDR3: TGTGCCAGCAGTTTATATGGACAGGGAAACACTGAAGCTTTCTTT. Residues: CASSLYGQGNTEAFF.

This clone was detected many times. The rearrangement joins TRBV19 to TRBJ1-2; 9 nucleotides align to TRBD1. The CDR3 runs to 15 residues. V trimming: 5 bases; J trimming: 5 bases; junction bases outside the gene matches: 9. Germline loops: CDR1 LNHDA, CDR2 SQIVND (reference sequence). As DNA, the CDR3 is TGTGCCAGTAGTCCAAACAGGGGGCTGGGATATGGCTACACCTTC. It translates to CASSPNRGLGYGYTF.

The V gene is TRBV5-4, the J gene TRBJ1-2; tentative D call: TRBD1 (6 bases). V lost 2 bases, J lost 4 bases, and 12 bases lay in between. The CDR3 is 14 residues long. The germline V gene has CDR1 SGHNT and CDR2 YYREEE (reference sequence). This CDR3 is CASSLGTSIYGYTF. The CDR3 DNA reads TGTGCCAGCAGCTTAGGGACATCTATCTATGGCTACACCTTC.

The sample holds a few counts of this clone. The chain has TRBV4-1 and TRBJ1-4; D unclear. V was clipped by 4 bases and J by 2 bases, with 20 bases between them. CDR1 and CDR2 (germline): MGHRA, YSYEKL. The CDR3 length is 18 residues. CDR3 coding DNA: TGCGCCAGCAGCCCCGGAAGGGCGCGGGGTCCCACTAATGAAAAACTGTTTTTT. It codes for CASSPGRARGPTNEKLFF.

The V and J genes are TRBV14 and TRBJ1-6; D gene unclear. This CDR3 has 16 residues. With 3 bases removed from V and 0 bases from J, the gap between germline ends came to 9 bases. CDR1 SGHDN and CDR2 FVKESK come from the germline V gene. In DNA, the CDR3 is TGTGCCAGCAGCCAGGCTGAAAGCTCCTATAATTCACCCCTCCACTTT. Its translation is CASSQAESSYNSPLHF.

The V call is TRBV28, the J call TRBJ2-7, with 8 positions matching TRBD1. The CDR3 runs to 14 residues. V shed 5 bases, J shed 1 base, and the junction held 4 bases outside the gene matches. Germline lookup yields CDR1 MDHEN and CDR2 SYDVKM. This CDR3 is CASSVTGGSYEQYF. CDR3 coding DNA: TGTGCCAGCAGTGTAACAGGGGGATCCTACGAGCAGTACTTC.

Only a few counts were recorded for this clone. The chain couples TRBV6-6 to TRBJ2-1; tentatively, D is TRBD2 (6 bases). Germline V gene sequence: CDR1 MNHNY, CDR2 SVGAGI (reference sequence). The CDR3 sequence is 16 residues long. The V and J ends lost 5 bases and 7 bases respectively, with 21 bases between them. The CDR3 loop reads CASSPPGGVLGNEQFF. The CDR3 DNA sequence: TGTGCCAGCAGTCCGCCCGGGGGTGTCCTGGGGAATGAGCAGTTCTTC.

V gene TRBV30 combines with J gene TRBJ1-6, with D uncertain. V was shortened by 2 bases and J by 6 bases, with 17 bases between the two germline ends. Germline V gene data show CDR1 as GTSNPN and CDR2 as SVGIG (reference sequence). The CDR3 length is 16 residues. This chain's CDR3 is CAWSLSSRVGNSPLHF. The CDR3 region has the DNA TGTGCCTGGAGTCTCTCAAGCCGGGTGGGTAATTCACCCCTCCACTTT.

The chain is built from TRBV29-1 and TRBJ1-2, with D possibly being TRBD1 (6 bases). The V and J ends lost 5 bases and 5 bases respectively, with 9 bases between them. This CDR3 spans 11 amino acids. The V gene's germline CDR1 is SQVTM and CDR2 ANQGSEA. CDR3 loop: CSVRTAYGYTF. The DNA of the CDR3 is TGCAGCGTTAGGACAGCGTATGGCTACACCTTC.

CDR3 loop: CASSLVGEAGYTF. DNA for the CDR3: TGTGCCAGCAGCTTAGTAGGGGAAGCCGGCTACACCTTC. The chain couples TRBV7-9 to TRBJ1-2; a possible D gene is TRBD1 (5 bases). CDR1 SEHNR and CDR2 FQNEAQ come from the germline V gene (reference sequence). Deletions cut 1 base from V and 8 bases from J, with 11 bases between. This CDR3 comprises 13 residues.

The table lists this clone with many counts. CDR3 residues: CASKQIAGDDTGELFF. The DNA of the CDR3 is TGTGCCAGCAAACAGATAGCGGGAGACGACACCGGGGAGCTGTTTTTT. The gene calls are TRBV6-4 and TRBJ2-2, with 9 bases lining up with TRBD2. CDR1 is MRHNA and CDR2 is SNTAGT in the germline V gene. Germline trimming cut 7 bases from V and 3 bases from J; bases unmatched to any gene: 9. The CDR3 runs to 16 residues.

The table lists this clone with a few counts. This chain connects TRBV5-6 to TRBJ1-2, with D unresolved. V was trimmed by 0 bases and J by 4 bases, leaving 10 bases between them. The germline V gene has CDR1 SGHDT and CDR2 YYEEEE. This CDR3 spans 14 amino acids. CDR3 in amino acids: CASSLVGPVYGYTF. Written as DNA, the CDR3 is TGTGCCAGCAGCTTGGTTGGGCCGGTCTATGGCTACACCTTC.

This clone occurred a few times. The CDR3 DNA reads TGTGCCAGCAGCTTGGAGCACACTGAAGCTTTCTTT. This sequence encodes CASSLEHTEAFF. This chain joins TRBV5-4 and TRBJ1-1; D gene unclear. This CDR3 has 12 amino acids. CDR1 is SGHNT, CDR2 YYREEE, per germline (reference sequence). V was cut by 0 bases and J by 3 bases, with 3 bases left in between.

The rearrangement links TRBV6-5 to TRBJ1-1; D is uncertain. With 8 bases removed from V and 1 base from J, the gap between germline ends came to 17 bases. This CDR3 contains 15 residues. In germline, CDR1 is MNHEY, CDR2 SVGAGI. The CDR3 nucleotides are TGTGCCAGCCAGGTCTTGGGTATGGGGAACACTGAAGCTTTCTTT. Its protein product is CASQVLGMGNTEAFF.

This clone was detected only a few times. The V call is TRBV6-5, the J call TRBJ1-1; D uncertain. This CDR3 has 16 residues. V was pared by 0 bases and J by 8 bases, with 19 bases between. The germline gives CDR1 MNHEY, CDR2 SVGAGI. CDR3 nucleotides: TGTGCCAGCAGTTACTCGCTAATAAGAGGGAGAACAGAAGCTTTCTTT. It yields the protein CASSYSLIRGRTEAFF.

The V call is TRBV5-1, the J call TRBJ1-2; D is perhaps TRBD1 (5 bases). The V and J ends lost 0 bases and 7 bases respectively, with 10 bases between them. Germline CDR1 SGHRS, CDR2 YFSETQ. The length of the CDR3 is 13 residues. CDR3 residues: CASSLGPGPGYTF. Here the CDR3 DNA reads TGCGCCAGCAGCTTGGGGCCAGGGCCTGGCTACACCTTC.

The V and J genes are TRBV7-9 and TRBJ2-5; D not resolved. The CDR3 covers 12 residues. Trimming pared 3 bases from V and 5 bases from J, leaving 7 bases between. Per the germline V gene, CDR1 is SEHNR and CDR2 is FQNEAQ (reference sequence). The chain's CDR3 is CASSFAVETQYF. CDR3 sequence (DNA): TGTGCCAGCAGCTTTGCGGTCGAGACCCAGTACTTC.

There are many counts of this clone. The V call is TRBV4-3, the J call TRBJ1-6; D is uncertain. The germline gives CDR1 LGHNA, CDR2 YSLEER. V lost 0 bases and J 10 bases, leaving 13 bases between the germline ends. CDR3 length: 15 residues. DNA for the CDR3: TGCGCCAGCAGCCAAGATCAGGTCCGAACATCACCCCTCCACTTT. This translates into CASSQDQVRTSPLHF.

The CDR3 loop is CASSSPPGGLDEQFF. CDR3 in DNA: TGTGCCAGCAGCTCCCCCCCGGGAGGGCTTGATGAGCAGTTCTTC. The V call is TRBV28, the J call TRBJ2-1, with 8 positions matching TRBD2. Unmatched junction bases numbered 12, after V lost 6 bases and J lost 8 bases. The CDR3 is 15 amino acids. The V gene's germline CDR1 is MDHEN and CDR2 SYDVKM.

The chain couples TRBV6-1 to TRBJ2-7; 9 bases are shared with TRBD2. This CDR3 has 15 residues. Germline values: CDR1 MNHNS, CDR2 SASEGT. Trimming took 10 bases from V and 0 from J; bases not matched to a gene: 10. CDR3 in amino acids: CATKRASGTSYEQYF. The CDR3 DNA follows: TGTGCCACCAAGAGGGCTAGCGGGACCTCCTACGAGCAGTACTTC.

The count of this clone is one. V usage is TRBV18 and J usage is TRBJ1-3; D not certain. The CDR3 has 16 residues. V shed 3 bases and J shed 0 bases, with 12 bases lying between them. Germline values: CDR1 KGHSH, CDR2 LQKENI. In nucleotides, the CDR3 is TGTGCCAGCTCACCGGGAGGCTCCGGCTCTGGAAACACCATATATTTT. Translation gives CASSPGGSGSGNTIYF.

This chain connects TRBV7-8 to TRBJ2-7, with D tentatively TRBD2 (5 bases). CDR1 is SGHVS and CDR2 is FQNEAQ in the germline V gene. The CDR3 has 15 residues. The ends were cut back, 3 bases at V and 0 bases at J, with 12 bases in the middle. CDR3 nucleotides: TGTGCCAGCAGCTTTAGCGACGGAAGCTCCTACGAGCAGTACTTC. This codes for CASSFSDGSSYEQYF.

This clone showed up just a few times. The CDR3 reads CASSLQAGGSTDTQYF. CDR3 DNA: TGTGCCAGCAGCTTACAAGCGGGAGGGAGCACAGATACGCAGTATTTT. The chain joins TRBV7-2 to TRBJ2-3; 10 bases map to TRBD2. V trimming: 2 bases; J trimming: 0 bases; junction bases outside the gene matches: 2. Per germline, CDR1 SGHTA and CDR2 FQGNSA. The CDR3 consists of 16 residues.

This chain links TRBV27 with TRBJ2-1; TRBD1 matches at 8 bases. The CDR3 runs 14 residues. With 5 bases clipped from V and 4 bases from J, the junction kept 4 bases outside the gene matches. Germline CDR1 is MNHEY and CDR2 is SMNVEV (reference sequence). The CDR3 is CASSGTGNYNEQFF. In DNA, the CDR3 is TGTGCCAGCAGTGGGACAGGCAATTACAATGAGCAGTTCTTC.